Each of the 7 T cell receptor beta chains below was sequenced from the same sample in a study of shared clonotypes between healthy human individuals. Clones were read by immunoSEQ multiplex PCR, and TCRdb kept only the in-frame ones, dropping some. Among millions of clones, roughly 94% were seen once, and the ten largest hold more than 0.1%. Material for sequencing was naive CD4+ T cells sorted from blood. Subset: CD45RA+ positively selected. These receptors originate from a man between 18 and 29 years old in good health.

V usage is TRBV30 and J usage is TRBJ1-2; D perhaps matches TRBD1 (6 bases). The germline CDR1 and CDR2 sequences are GTSNPN and SVGIG (reference sequence). There are 13 residues in the CDR3. Trimming took 1 base from V and 4 from J, leaving 10 bases between them. As DNA, the CDR3 is TGTGCCTGGAGTGAAACAGGGAGCTATGGCTACACCTTC. Amino acid sequence: CAWSETGSYGYTF.

Comment on this clone: Other DNA sequences in this sample translate to the same CDR3. This chain uses TRBV18 with TRBJ2-3; 10 positions agree with TRBD1. V shed 3 bases and J 2 bases; nucleotides not matched to a gene: 2. Germline V gives CDR1 KGHSH, CDR2 LQKENI. CDR3 length equals 15 residues. The CDR3 loop is CASSPGTGATDTQYF. DNA of the CDR3: TGTGCCAGCTCACCGGGGACAGGGGCCACAGATACGCAGTATTTT.

This chain connects TRBV18 to TRBJ1-1; maybe TRBD1 (5 bases). The length of the CDR3 is 16 residues. Deletions cut 6 bases from V and 0 bases from J, with 17 bases between. The germline V gene encodes CDR1 KGHSH and CDR2 LQKENI. The CDR3 DNA reads as TGTGCCAGCTCTTTATCAGGGCGTCCCATGAACACTGAAGCTTTCTTT. Protein: CASSLSGRPMNTEAFF.

Note on this clone: Distinct nucleotide sequences in the sample also encode this CDR3. The chain employs TRBV27 and TRBJ2-5; 8 bases agree with TRBD2. CDR3 length equals 15 residues. The junction had 6 bases not matched to a gene; V was cut back by 4 bases and J by 2 bases. Germline V gene sequence: CDR1 MNHEY, CDR2 SMNVEV (reference sequence). The CDR3 protein is CASSSPSGGQETQYF. As DNA, the CDR3 is TGTGCCAGCAGTTCCCCATCGGGGGGGCAAGAGACCCAGTACTTC.

V and J are TRBV13 and TRBJ2-7; either TRBD1 or TRBD2 may supply D (6 bases each). In germline, CDR1 is PRHDT, CDR2 FYEKMQ (reference sequence). The CDR3 loop spans 14 amino acids. V was trimmed by 0 bases and J by 5 bases, leaving 11 bases between them. This CDR3 reads CASSLGLRGDEQYF. CDR3 sequence (DNA): TGTGCCAGCAGCTTAGGGTTGAGGGGGGACGAGCAGTACTTC.

The chain uses TRBV7-2 and TRBJ2-2; D is perhaps TRBD1 (6 bases). The length of the CDR3 is 14 residues. Germline CDR1 is SGHTA and CDR2 is FQGNSA. V lost 1 base and J 6 bases, leaving 9 bases between the germline ends. CDR3 in amino acids: CASSLGQAPGELFF. The DNA for the CDR3 is TGTGCCAGCAGCTTAGGACAGGCCCCCGGGGAGCTGTTTTTT.

The chain recombines TRBV5-1 with TRBJ1-5; D perhaps matches TRBD1 (5 bases). The V and J ends lost 4 bases and 2 bases respectively, with 13 bases between them. Germline CDR1 reads SGHRS; CDR2 reads YFSETQ. The CDR3 has 15 amino acids. The CDR3 nucleotides are TGCGCCAGCAGCCGGGATGGGGCAGGCAATCAGCCCCAGCATTTT. It codes for CASSRDGAGNQPQHF. Full variable domain (remainder filled in from reference TRBV5-1 and TRBJ1-5): KAGVTQTPRYLIKTRGQQVTLSCSPISGHRSVSWYQQTPGQGLQFLFEYFSETQRNKGNFPGRFSGRQFSNSRSEMNVSTLELGDSALYLCASSRDGAGNQPQHFGDGTRLSIL.